Each of the 16 T cell receptor beta chains below was sequenced from the same sample in a study of T cells in Graves' hyperthyroidism and ophthalmopathy. Amplification of TCR beta CDR3 regions was performed using RNA transcripts as template. TCR CDR3 regions were first amplified by RT-PCR with HTBI primers. Via MiXCR, TCRdb re-called the multiplex PCR reads, giving one row per CDR3 protein. The table lists around 620,000 distinct CDR3 sequences, 46% of them singletons, with 15% to 20% in the top ten. Sequencing was carried out using peripheral blood or thyroid tissue (not recorded which). These receptors came from an adult woman with Graves' disease, either hyperthyroidism or ophthalmopathy (not recorded which).

Many counts were recorded for this clonotype. The chain uses TRBV6-5 and TRBJ2-2; the match to TRBD2 covers 7 bases. This CDR3 has 13 residues. J lost 4 bases, V lost 7 bases, and 3 bases had no gene match. Germline lookup yields CDR1 MNHEY and CDR2 SVGAGI. CDR3 nucleotide sequence: TGTGCCAGCACCCGGGGGGTCACCGGGGAGCTGTTTTTT. It encodes CASTRGVTGELFF.

This clonotype was recorded many times. V is TRBV2 and J is TRBJ1-4; D remains unclear. The CDR3 consists of 11 residues. The V end lost 0 bases, the J end lost 17 bases, and 10 bases lay between the germline ends. In germline, CDR1 is SNHLY, CDR2 FYNNEI. Written as DNA, the CDR3 is TGTGCCAGCAGTGAAGCCGGATCGGGATTTTTT. Translating it yields CASSEAGSGFF.

This clonotype was counted ten times or more. J is TRBJ2-5 and V is TRBV20-1; D is possibly TRBD1 (6 bases). This CDR3 spans 13 amino acids. From germline, CDR1 is DFQATT and CDR2 SNEGSKA (reference sequence). V gave up 5 bases and J gave up 5 bases, with 15 bases separating them. This chain's CDR3 is CSARTGILETQYF. The DNA of the CDR3 is TGCAGTGCTCGTACAGGGATTTTGGAGACCCAGTACTTC.

This chain joins TRBV24-1 and TRBJ2-7; either TRBD1 or TRBD2 may fit D (5 bases each). The CDR3 consists of 15 residues. Trimming shortened V by 12 bases and J by 6 bases, and 26 bases separated the two germline ends. Germline-derived CDR1 and CDR2 are KGHDR and SFDVKD. The CDR3 bases are TGTGCCGCCCGAAAGTGGGGACGGGGAAAGGGCGAGCAGTACTTC. Translated: CAARKWGRGKGEQYF.

A note on this clonotype: This may be a read error, as it is one base from a much larger clone. The chain has TRBV6-5 and TRBJ2-5; D is unclear. Germline CDR1 MNHEY, CDR2 SVGAGI. The V end lost 4 bases, the J end lost 5 bases, and 14 bases lay between the germline ends. CDR3 size: 14 residues. The DNA for the CDR3 is TGTGCCAGCAGTTCAAATACAAATTCGGAGACCCAGTACTTC. This sequence encodes CASSSNTNSETQYF.

This clonotype has a count of ten or more. The V call is TRBV20-1, the J call TRBJ1-4; 9 positions agree with TRBD1. Germline V CDR1 and CDR2: DFQATT, SNEGSKA (reference sequence). This CDR3 comprises 15 residues. The trim removed 3 bases at V and 7 bases at J, leaving 9 bases unmatched. The DNA of the CDR3 is TGCAGTGCTAGGGACAGGGGAAGGCGTGGTGAAAAACTGTTTTTT. Amino acids: CSARDRGRRGEKLFF.

This clonotype appeared a few times. The V and J genes are TRBV7-9 and TRBJ1-1, with 7 positions matching TRBD1. V shed 5 bases and J 0 bases; nucleotides not matched to a gene: 18. CDR1 SEHNR and CDR2 FQNEAQ come from the germline V gene (reference sequence). The CDR3 length is 19 residues. The CDR3 here is CASSPAPWDSGTVNTEAFF. CDR3 bases: TGTGCCAGCAGCCCCGCTCCTTGGGACTCTGGGACAGTGAACACTGAAGCTTTCTTT.

The V call is TRBV28, the J call TRBJ2-7; 9 bases are a match to TRBD1. The germline CDR1 and CDR2 sequences are MDHEN and SYDVKM. This CDR3 contains 16 residues. With V trimmed by 4 bases and J by 3 bases, 10 bases remained unmatched. Here the CDR3 DNA reads TGTGCCAGCAGTTCATATTCCGGGACAGGGATCTACGAGCAGTACTTC. Protein: CASSSYSGTGIYEQYF.

This chain's CDR3 is CSARGRQGTEAFF. In DNA, the CDR3 is TGCAGTGCTAGGGGGAGGCAAGGAACTGAAGCTTTCTTT. The rearrangement joins TRBV20-1 to TRBJ1-1; D is unresolved. This CDR3 comprises 13 residues. Germline V CDR1 and CDR2: DFQATT, SNEGSKA (reference sequence). V dropped 3 bases and J dropped 5 bases, with 13 bases sitting between them.

Points on this clonotype: A much larger clone differs from this one at a single base, so this may be a read error. This chain links TRBV6-5 with TRBJ1-1; TRBD1 matches 7 bases. Germline lookup yields CDR1 MNHEY and CDR2 SVGAGI. The CDR3 covers 16 residues. The CDR3 protein is CASSYLAGGKNTGAFF. CDR3 nucleotide sequence: TGTGCCAGCAGTTACCTGGCAGGGGGAAAGAACACTGGAGCTTTCTTT.

This clonotype was recorded a few times. V gene TRBV20-1 combines with J gene TRBJ1-1; a possible D gene is TRBD1 (5 bases). Germline CDR1 DFQATT, CDR2 SNEGSKA (reference sequence). The CDR3 covers 15 residues. V was shortened by 0 bases and J by 0 bases, with 11 bases between the two germline ends. CDR3 DNA: TGCAGTGCTAGAGACCCGGGGGGAATGAACACTGAAGCTTTCTTT. Its translation is CSARDPGGMNTEAFF.

This clonotype was recorded once. This chain connects TRBV19 to TRBJ2-5; TRBD1 aligns across 9 bases. Germline CDR1 is LNHDA and CDR2 is SQIVND (reference sequence). The CDR3 has 16 residues. With V trimmed by 5 bases and J by 2 bases, 9 bases remained unmatched. The CDR3 DNA follows: TGTGCCAGTAGTCCCCGACAGGGGGGAGCTCAAGAGACCCAGTACTTC. This gives the protein CASSPRQGGAQETQYF.

This clonotype was recorded many times. This chain uses TRBV6-5 with TRBJ2-7, with D possibly TRBD1 on 5 matching bases. The CDR3 consists of 14 residues. V lost 6 bases, J lost 0 bases, and 12 bases lay in between. The germline V gene encodes CDR1 MNHEY and CDR2 SVGAGI. The CDR3 nucleotides are TGTGCCAGCAGCACCAGGGTTAGCTCCTACGAGCAGTACTTC. It is translated as CASSTRVSSYEQYF.

The chain links TRBV7-2 to TRBJ2-5, with 7 bases identical to TRBD2. The CDR3 spans 14 residues. With 6 bases clipped from V and 0 bases from J, the junction kept 4 bases outside the gene matches. Germline CDR1 reads SGHTA; CDR2 reads FQGNSA. CDR3 sequence (DNA): TGTGCCAGCAGGCGGGGGAACTACCAAGAGACCCAGTACTTC. It is translated as CASRRGNYQETQYF.

Regarding this clonotype: This clone may be a read error of a much larger clone one base away. The genes are TRBV9 and TRBJ2-3; TRBD1 aligns across 8 bases. Germline CDR1 reads SGDLS; CDR2 reads YYNGEE. J was trimmed by 7 bases and V by 3 bases; bases with no gene match: 10. There are 15 residues in the CDR3. This CDR3 reads CASSGDRRQYNTQYF. For the CDR3, the DNA is TGTGCCAGCAGCGGGGACAGGAGGCAATACAATACGCAGTATTTT.

J is TRBJ2-7 and V is TRBV4-3; 8 nucleotides align to TRBD2. Germline CDR1 LGHNA, CDR2 YSLEER. Germline trimming cut 0 bases from V and 7 bases from J; bases unmatched to any gene: 11. CDR3 length: 16 residues. The CDR3 sequence is CASSQEVAGPFWEQYF. The CDR3 coding sequence is TGCGCCAGCAGCCAAGAGGTAGCGGGACCTTTTTGGGAGCAGTACTTC.